The clone carrying this T cell receptor (beta chain) was recorded a few times. What it binds is not known. This record belongs to a study of T cells in Graves' hyperthyroidism and ophthalmopathy. Amplification of TCR beta CDR3 regions used RNA as the template. First-round RT-PCR of the TCR CDR3 relied on the HTBI primer set. TCRdb called the multiplex PCR reads again in MiXCR, with one record for every CDR3 protein. The data contain about 840,000 distinct CDR3 sequences, over 35% of them singletons. Germline V gives CDR1 SEHNR, CDR2 FQNEAQ (reference sequence). CDR3 length: 13 amino acids. With 7 bases removed from V and 3 bases from J, the gap between germline ends came to 12 bases. Study-level points and caveats: Among clonotypes expanded in thyroid above 0.001, most were also found in blood. Stable hyperthyroidism was told apart from ophthalmopathy by a model built on 13 V-J features.

The clonotype was recovered from a man between 18 and 35 years old with Graves' hyperthyroidism. What was sequenced was blood. The chain links TRBV7-9 to TRBJ2-5; D ambiguous. The CDR3 spells CASIGEGEETQYF. The CDR3 bases are TGTGCCAGCATAGGAGAAGGTGAAGAGACCCAGTACTTC.